This record covers a single T cell receptor (beta chain). Its antigen is currently unknown. Time point meaning: patch test 2, 6 weeks after DPC sensitization. Treatment described: therapeutic diphenylcyclopropenone sensitization with weekly scalp DPC. Samples of blood were obtained prior to the application of each patch test. The study extracted total RNA from unfractionated whole blood. The data originate from a study of human T cells and chemical hapten exposure. Turning to the study itself: Diagnoses of alopecia areata, totalis or universalis occurred in mostly female patients.

Study observations and caveats: Expanded TCRs formed significantly more large CDR3 similarity clusters than controls.

Germline CDR1 reads MGHRA; CDR2 reads YSYEKL. This CDR3 comprises 13 residues. Deletions cut 5 bases from V and 2 bases from J, with 9 bases between. MiXCR, run by TCRdb on the RACE reads, gives a single entry per CDR3 protein. The sample holds roughly 380,000 distinct CDR3 sequences, about 6.9% seen once. Sample: whole blood, taken in connection with sensitization to the hapten diphenylcyclopropenone (DPC). V usage is TRBV4-1 and J usage is TRBJ1-1; no clear D. The source of this sequence is a woman between 18 and 29 years old with alopecia areata. Some clones in this sample may be carry-over from other donors' samples. CDR3 sequence (DNA): TGCGCCAGCAGCGCCAACCAAAACACTGAAGCTTTCTTT. Its protein is CASSANQNTEAFF.